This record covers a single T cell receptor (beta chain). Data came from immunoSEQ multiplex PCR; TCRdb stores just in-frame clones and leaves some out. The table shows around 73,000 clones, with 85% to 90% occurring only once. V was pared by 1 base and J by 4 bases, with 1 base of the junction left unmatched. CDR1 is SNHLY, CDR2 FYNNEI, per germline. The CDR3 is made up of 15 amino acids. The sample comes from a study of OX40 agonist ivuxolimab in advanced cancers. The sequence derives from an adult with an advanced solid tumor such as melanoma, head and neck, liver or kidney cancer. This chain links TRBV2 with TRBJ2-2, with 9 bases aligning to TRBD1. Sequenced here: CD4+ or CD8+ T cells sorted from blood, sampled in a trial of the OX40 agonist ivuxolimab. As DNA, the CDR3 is TGTGCCAGCAGTGAAGACAGGGGGCTCACCGGGGAGCTGTTTTTT. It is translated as CASSEDRGLTGELFF.